This TCR beta chain was documented in a study of blood T cell repertoires in COVID-19. Study background: Sources were T cells, B-cell-depleted T cells, or PBMCs; the material itself was cDNA or gDNA.

The authors' processing: Amplification of reference gene primers provided the estimated nucleated cell counts. Generated by immunoSEQ multiplex PCR, the TCRdb table keeps only in-frame clones and is missing some. D and trimming come from the DNA, and the V and J calls and clone size come from that table. Here the sample spans fewer than 650,000 clones, roughly nine tenths being singletons. There are a few counts of this clone. The CDR3 is 15 residues long. In germline, CDR1 is SGHAT, CDR2 FQNNGV. Unmatched junction bases numbered 9, after V lost 5 bases and J lost 6 bases. V is TRBV11-2 and J is TRBJ1-5, with 8 bases aligning to TRBD1. Sequencing input: peripheral blood. The sequence came from a woman aged 45 to 65 with COVID-19, enrolled during active disease. The CDR3 sequence: CASSALTGESQPQHF. CDR3 nucleotides: TGTGCCAGCAGCGCTCTGACAGGGGAAAGTCAGCCCCAGCATTTT. The whole variable domain, remainder taken from reference TRBV11-2 and TRBJ1-5, is EAGVAQSPRYKIIEKRQSVAFWCNPISGHATLYWYQQILGQGPKLLIQFQNNGVVDDSQLPKDRFSAERLKGVDSTLKIQPAKLEDSAVYLCASSALTGESQPQHFGDGTRLSIL.